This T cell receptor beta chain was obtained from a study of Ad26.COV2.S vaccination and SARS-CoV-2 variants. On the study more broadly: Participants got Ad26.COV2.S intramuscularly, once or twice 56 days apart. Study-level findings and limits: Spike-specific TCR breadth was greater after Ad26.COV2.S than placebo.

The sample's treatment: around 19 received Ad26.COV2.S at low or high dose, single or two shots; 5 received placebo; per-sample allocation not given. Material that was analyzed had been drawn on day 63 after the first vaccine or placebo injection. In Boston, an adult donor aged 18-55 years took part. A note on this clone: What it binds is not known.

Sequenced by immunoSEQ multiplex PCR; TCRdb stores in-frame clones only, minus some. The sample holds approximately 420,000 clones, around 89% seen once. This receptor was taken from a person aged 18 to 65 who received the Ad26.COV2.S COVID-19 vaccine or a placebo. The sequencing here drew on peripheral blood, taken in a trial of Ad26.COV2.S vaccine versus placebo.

CDR3 sequence: CASSPDRQSDTGELFF. CDR3 sequence (DNA): TGTGCCAGCTCACCTGATCGGCAGTCCGACACCGGGGAGCTGTTTTTT. The chain employs TRBV18 and TRBJ2-2; no reliable D call. Germline values: CDR1 KGHSH, CDR2 LQKENI. The CDR3 consists of 16 residues. V shed 3 bases and J shed 3 bases, with 14 bases lying between them.